This T cell receptor (beta chain) was obtained from a study of T cells after yellow fever vaccination. Across the whole study: Each low-cell-number fraction was prepared by means of SMART-Seq v4 Ultra Low Input.

Broader study findings: Overlap between CD4 and CD8 compartments was detected for a small share of clonotypes. After the booster, around 95% of CD4 and 88% of CD8 primary-response clones were re-detected.

Comments on this clonotype: The antigen remains unidentified.

The study made its TCR cDNA through 5'RACE template switching. That step introduced a universal primer site along with UMIs. TCRdb redid the calling of the 5' RACE reads with MiXCR, one entry per CDR3 protein. Of hundreds of thousands of distinct CDR3 sequences in the sample, 7.5% to 9% were seen once. Material: PBMCs, obtained on the day of the first yellow fever vaccination. This receptor was taken from a man aged 18 to 30 who received the YFV17D yellow fever vaccine.

In DNA, the CDR3 is TGTGCCAGCAGCCCTTCGGGGATCTATGGCTACACCTTC. Translating it yields CASSPSGIYGYTF. The chain combines TRBV7-9 with TRBJ1-2; no reliable D call. CDR1 is SEHNR and CDR2 is FQNEAQ in the germline V gene (reference sequence). The CDR3 runs to 13 residues. V was clipped by 5 bases and J by 4 bases, with 11 bases between them.